The T cell receptor beta chain under discussion was sequenced for a study of blood T cell repertoires in COVID-19. Overall study context: Donors in the United States, Italy and Spain gave samples during acute or convalescent COVID-19. The analysed material was cDNA or gDNA that came from T cells, B-cell-depleted T cells, or PBMCs.

Germline V lookup: CDR1 WSHSY, CDR2 SAAADI. The CDR3 extends over 13 amino acids. The V segment lost 6 bases and the J segment 4 bases; nucleotides outside the gene matches: 5. Some clones are missing from TCRdb's copy, which holds only in-frame ones; the method was immunoSEQ multiplex PCR. The sample consists of roughly 170,000 clones, 70% to 85% of them appearing once. V usage is TRBV10-2 and J usage is TRBJ1-1, with 7 bases fitting TRBD1. Specimen: peripheral blood. The source of this sequence is a human donor in a cohort sampled during active COVID-19. CDR3 amino acids: CASSAQGFTEAFF. The CDR3 DNA is TGCGCCAGCAGCGCACAGGGGTTCACTGAAGCTTTCTTT.